What follows describes a single TCR beta chain. The antigen is unknown. Germline assignment: CDR1 SNHLY and CDR2 FYNNEI. V lost 7 bases, J lost 2 bases, and 20 bases stayed unmatched. The CDR3 covers 20 residues. These data belong to a study of cytomegalovirus exposure and HLA in healthy donors. Study findings and constraints: The classifier, whose performance was assessed in both the original and validation cohorts, reportedly diagnosed cytomegalovirus status with high specificity and sensitivity. 16,951 TCR beta sequences were associated with HLA alleles at 0.05 false discovery rate in a later analysis.

The PCR was carried out with 60 Vbeta primers and 13 Jbeta primers. The assay was immunoSEQ multiplex PCR, and TCRdb's table has in-frame clones only and misses some. The repertoire has about 170,000 clones, roughly 70% of them found once; the top ten carry approximately 1.6%. The sequenced material came from PBMCs. The TCR sequence derives from a girl under 18 in good health and CMV-seronegative. This chain uses TRBV2 with TRBJ2-6; 7 bases fit TRBD1. The CDR3 here is CASIPNPTRDRLAGANVLTF. CDR3 sequence (DNA): TGTGCCAGCATCCCAAACCCCACCCGGGACAGACTGGCTGGGGCCAACGTCCTGACTTTC.